Below, 21 T cell receptor delta chains from the same sample are listed, as sequenced in a study of γδ T cells in repeated Plasmodium falciparum infection. Gammadelta T cells were flow-sorted from PBMC into Vgamma9/Vdelta2+ and Vdelta2-negative populations for bulk analysis. With CATT, TCRdb re-called clones from the multiplex PCR reads. The table lists about 57,000 delta-chain clones, approximately 1.5% of them singletons, with about 15% in the top ten. Specimen: gamma-delta T cells from blood. These receptors were obtained from a pool of human donors (malaria-infected and uninfected, not separated).

The table lists this clone with many counts. Only one base separates this from a far larger clonotype, so it likely reflects a read error. The same CDR3 is also encoded by other DNA sequences in this sample. The V gene is TRDV2, the J gene TRDJ1, with TRDD3 identical over 9 bases. Losses at the gene ends were 1 base for V and 11 bases for J; bases not matched to a gene: 16. The germline V gene has CDR1 GEAIGNYY and CDR2 EKD. The CDR3 has 16 residues. CDR3 in DNA: TGTGCCTGTGACACTCTTACTGGGGGACCGGACTTCATGCTCATCTTT. Its protein product is CACDTLTGGPDFMLIF.

This clone was recorded a few times. This sequence is one base from a far larger clone and is likely a read error. This same CDR3 is encoded by further DNA sequences in the sample. This chain uses TRDV1 with TRDJ1, with D uncertain. The CDR3 sequence is 17 residues long. Germline CDR1 reads TSWWSYY; CDR2 reads QGS. The DNA of the CDR3 is TGTGCTCTTGGGAGCAACCTTTTTCACGTAAAAACCGATAAACTCATCTTC. It codes for CALGSNLFHVKTDKLIF.

In this sample, this clone turned up many times. A far bigger clonotype differs at one base, so this is likely a read error. Other DNA sequences of this sample code for an identical CDR3. V is TRDV3 and J is TRDJ1, with a tentative D call TRDD3 (6 bases). Germline CDR1 and CDR2: TVYSNPD and GDNSRS (reference sequence). This CDR3 has 22 residues. Trimming left V 2 bases short and J 2 bases short, with 39 bases between. CDR3 region: CAFREGRFSPFWGPGRTDKLIF. The CDR3 DNA sequence: TGTGCCTTTCGTGAAGGGCGCTTCTCCCCTTTCTGGGGCCCAGGGAGAACCGATAAACTCATCTTT. The full variable domain, its missing parts supplied by reference TRDV3 and TRDJ1, is CDKVTQSSPDQTVASGSEVVLLCTYDTVYSNPDLFWYRIRPDYSFQFVFYGDNSRSEGADFTQGRFSVKHILTQKAFHLVISPVRTEDSATYYCAFREGRFSPFWGPGRTDKLIFGKGTRVTVEP.

As concerns this clone: A far bigger clonotype differs at one base, so this is likely a read error. The identical CDR3 is also encoded by other nucleotide sequences in the sample. The chain links TRDV1 to TRDJ1, with 7 bases that match TRDD3. Germline lookup yields CDR1 TSWWSYY and CDR2 QGS. The CDR3 runs to 21 residues. The CDR3, as DNA: TGTGCTCTTGGGGAACGTCCGAGGTACTGGGGAATGGTTCGATACACCGATAAGCTCATCTTT. Encoded protein: CALGERPRYWGMVRYTDKLIF.

On this clone: A read error likely explains why the TCRdb protein, taken from a much larger clone, differs from this DNA's translation at residue 13; the protein shown is translated from the DNA. CDR3 amino acids: CALGEGAPSWYWATSQGKLIF. The CDR3 region has the DNA TGTGCTCTTGGGGAGGGGGCCCCCTCGTGGTACTGGGCGACATCGCAGGGTAAACTCATCTTT. J is TRDJ1 and V is TRDV1, with D possibly being TRDD3 (6 bases). Trimming removed 3 bases at V and 7 bases at J, with 36 bases between. CDR3 length: 21 residues. Germline loops: CDR1 TSWWSYY, CDR2 QGS.

In this sample, this clone turned up many times. The protein in TCRdb stems from a much larger clone and differs at residue 18 from this DNA's translation, likely a read error; here the protein is translated from the DNA. The rearrangement joins TRDV1 to TRDJ1; 9 bases map to TRDD3. The CDR3 has 20 residues. Germline-derived CDR1 and CDR2 are TSWWSYY and QGS. CDR3 in amino acids: CALGERNQGDTLLDTDKPIF. As DNA, the CDR3 is TGTGCTCTTGGGGAACGGAATCAGGGGGATACTCTCCTTGACACCGATAAACCCATCTTT.

This clone was detected many times. This probably arose from a read error, given a far larger clone one base away. This chain connects TRDV1 to TRDJ1, with 8 bases lining up with TRDD3. This CDR3 spans 26 amino acids. V lost 1 base, J lost 0 bases, and 34 bases stayed unmatched. Per the germline V gene, CDR1 is TSWWSYY and CDR2 is QGS. CDR3 bases: TGTGCTCTTGGGGAACCTTCACCCTTTTCTACGTTTATACTACTGGGGGCCCCGGCGCACACCGATAAACTCATCTTT. This translates into CALGEPSPFSTFILLGAPAHTDKLIF.

With respect to this clone: A far larger clone is a single base away, which makes a read error likely. This sample includes further DNA sequences coding for the same CDR3. CDR3 nucleotide sequence: TGTGCCTGTGACACCGCCGGAGTCACCTCGGGGACCGATAAACTCATCTTT. Protein product: CACDTAGVTSGTDKLIF. The chain couples TRDV2 to TRDJ1; no clear D gene. In the absence of a J gene in TCRdb, the DNA was matched to germline to assign it here. Trimming cost V 0 bases and J 2 bases, with 18 bases left between them. There are 17 residues in the CDR3. Germline V CDR1 and CDR2: GEAIGNYY, EKD.

This clone has a handful of counts. One base separates it from a far larger clone, so it is likely a read error. Other DNA sequences in the sample encode the same CDR3. The V gene was identified as TRDV2, while no J gene was called; the table names TRDD3, a call not compared with the DNA. The CDR3 is 18 residues long. Per germline, CDR1 GEAIGNYY and CDR2 EKD. The CDR3 is CACDTLPTGGEYTDKLIF. CDR3 nucleotides: TGTGCCTGTGACACGCTCCCTACTGGGGGAGAGTACACCGATAAACTCATCTTC.

This clone has a count of ten or more. Within the sample, other DNA sequences also encode this same CDR3. The chain recombines TRDV1 with TRDJ1; 8 bases line up with TRDD3. Germline CDR1 TSWWSYY, CDR2 QGS. The CDR3 extends over 19 amino acids. Losses at the gene ends were 5 bases for V and 3 bases for J; bases not matched to a gene: 20. CDR3: CALGFPGNYLGDAADKLIF. DNA of the CDR3: TGTGCTCTTGGGTTTCCCGGTAATTACTTGGGGGATGCCGCCGATAAACTCATCTTT.

This clone was seen ten or more times. With a far larger clone one base away, a read error is the likely cause. Different DNA sequences within this sample yield the same CDR3. DNA for the CDR3: TGTGCCTGTGACAGGCTGGGGGACCTCTCCTGGGACACCCGACAGATGTTTTTC. Protein: CACDRLGDLSWDTRQMFF. This chain links TRDV2 with TRDJ3, with TRDD3 matching 8 bases. The CDR3 extends over 18 amino acids. The J segment lost 0 bases and the V segment lost 2 bases, leaving 5 bases of the junction unmatched. Germline lookup yields CDR1 GEAIGNYY and CDR2 EKD.

This clone appeared a few times. TCRdb lists the protein of a much larger clone for this DNA, which differs at residue 21, so this is likely a read error; the protein given here is translated from the DNA itself. The V gene is TRAV38-2/DV8, the J gene TRDJ1; 10 bases agree with TRDD3. Germline V gene data show CDR1 as TSESDYY and CDR2 as QEAYKQQN. CDR3 size: 24 residues. The CDR3, as DNA: TGTGCTTATAGAAGCCCGGAGGTTCCTATGCACTGGGGGATTGAGGGTGAGGACACCGATGAACTCATCTTT. Residues: CAYRSPEVPMHWGIEGEDTDELIF.

This clone was detected many times. Given a far larger clone just one base away, this is likely a sequencing read error. Different DNA sequences within this sample yield the same CDR3. This rearrangement joins TRDV1 to TRDJ1; 9 bases agree with TRDD3. J gave up 11 bases and V 1 base, and 8 bases lay outside the gene matches. In germline, CDR1 is TSWWSYY, CDR2 QGS. The CDR3 sequence is 14 residues long. CDR3 protein: CALGEHLGDSVLIF. CDR3 DNA sequence: TGTGCTCTTGGGGAACATCTGGGGGATTCGGTGCTCATCTTT.

At least ten counts were recorded for this clone. This likely reflects a read error, since a far larger clone is one base away. This sample also contains other DNA sequences that code for the same CDR3. The genes are TRDV1 and TRDJ1, with D possibly being TRDD3 (10 bases). The CDR3 has 25 amino acids. The germline CDR1 and CDR2 sequences are TSWWSYY and QGS. The CDR3 DNA reads as TGTGCTCTCTTACCCAAACCGACCTTCCTACCTCTTTTAATTGTACTGGGGGATTACACCGATAAGCTCATCTTT. Its protein is CALLPKPTFLPLLIVLGDYTDKLIF.

About this clone: TCRdb's protein, taken from a much larger clone, differs from this DNA's translation at residue 2, likely owing to a read error; the protein displayed comes from the DNA. The V gene is TRDV1, the J gene TRDJ1; weak D call: TRDD3 (5 bases). The CDR3 has 14 residues. CDR1 is TSWWSYY and CDR2 is QGS in the germline V gene. The CDR3 reads CSLGELIGSDKLIF. The CDR3, as DNA: TGTTCTCTTGGGGAACTCATCGGGTCCGATAAACTCATCTTT.

This clone occurred many times. The rearrangement links TRDV1 to TRDJ1; the match to TRDD3 covers 9 bases. Trimming at V came to 5 bases and at J to 2 bases, leaving 39 bases not matched to a gene. There are 26 residues in the CDR3. CDR1 is TSWWSYY and CDR2 is QGS in the germline V gene. CDR3 in amino acids: CALGSRGIRLHSLVLNWGRGTDKLIF. The CDR3 nucleotides are TGTGCTCTTGGGTCAAGGGGCATTAGGCTTCACTCCCTGGTCTTGAACTGGGGGAGGGGGACCGATAAACTCATCTTT.

This clone was counted many times. With only one base between it and a far larger clone, this is likely a read error. Different DNA sequences within this sample yield the same CDR3. The rearrangement joins TRDV1 to TRDJ1, with 11 bases that match TRDD3. The germline V gene encodes CDR1 TSWWSYY and CDR2 QGS. The CDR3 spans 25 residues. CDR3 sequence (DNA): TGTGCTCTCGGGGAACAAAGTATCAGGTACCCCATTGTGGGGGATACGTTCAGGTACACCGATAAACTCACCTTT. This translates into CALGEQSIRYPIVGDTFRYTDKLTF.

This clone was seen ten or more times. A far bigger clonotype differs at one base, so this is likely a read error. The sample has other DNA sequences that encode this CDR3 too. The CDR3 sequence is CACDLRALGNGRPLIF. The CDR3 DNA reads TGTGCCTGCGACCTTCGGGCCTTAGGAAACGGTAGACCCCTGATCTTT. The V gene is TRDV2, the J gene TRDJ4, with a tentative D call TRDD2 (5 bases). TCRdb records no J gene; here it was assigned by comparing the DNA to germline. V was cut by 7 bases and J by 2 bases, with 25 bases left in between. Germline lookup yields CDR1 GEAIGNYY and CDR2 EKD. The length of the CDR3 is 16 residues.

Details on this clone: A read error is the likely source, as a far larger clone sits one nucleotide away. The same CDR3 also results from other DNA sequences found in this sample. The chain uses TRDV3 and TRDJ1; the D gene is possibly TRDD3 (10 bases). TCRdb carries no J gene annotation; the J gene was assigned here by matching the DNA with germline. Germline CDR1 is TVYSNPD and CDR2 is GDNSRS (reference sequence). The CDR3 has 20 residues. CDR3 nucleotides: TGCGCCTTACCTTCGCCTTCCTACTGGGGGATTCCTCGTGGCACCGATAAACTCATCTTT. Translating gives CALPSPSYWGIPRGTDKLIF.

The sample holds many counts of this clone. The protein in TCRdb stems from a much larger clone and differs at residue 21 from this DNA's translation, likely a read error; here the protein is translated from the DNA. The V call is TRDV2, the J call TRDJ1; 8 bases line up with TRDD3. The CDR3 totals 29 residues. The germline gives CDR1 GEAIGNYY, CDR2 EKD. V was clipped by 3 bases and J by 0 bases; unmatched bases: 47. In nucleotides, the CDR3 is TGTGCCTGTGACCCTGCCTTCCGGCCCAATGGAGTAGAGCCCTTACTGGGGGCCGACGCTGGCCTATACACCGATAAACTCATCTTT. Protein: CACDPAFRPNGVEPLLGADAGLYTDKLIF.

This clone was recorded a few times. One base separates it from a far larger clone, so it is likely a read error. Other DNA sequences in this specimen translate into the identical CDR3. The chain uses TRDV1 and TRDJ1; 8 nucleotides agree with TRDD3. The J gene was missing in TCRdb and was found by matching the end of the DNA to germline. Germline V gene sequence: CDR1 TSWWSYY, CDR2 QGS. The CDR3 length is 23 residues. The CDR3 here is CALGEKSTFGPLLGAKYTDKLIF. The CDR3 DNA sequence: TGTGCCCTTGGGGAAAAATCCACGTTCGGTCCCCTACTGGGGGCCAAATACACCGATAAACTCATCTTT.